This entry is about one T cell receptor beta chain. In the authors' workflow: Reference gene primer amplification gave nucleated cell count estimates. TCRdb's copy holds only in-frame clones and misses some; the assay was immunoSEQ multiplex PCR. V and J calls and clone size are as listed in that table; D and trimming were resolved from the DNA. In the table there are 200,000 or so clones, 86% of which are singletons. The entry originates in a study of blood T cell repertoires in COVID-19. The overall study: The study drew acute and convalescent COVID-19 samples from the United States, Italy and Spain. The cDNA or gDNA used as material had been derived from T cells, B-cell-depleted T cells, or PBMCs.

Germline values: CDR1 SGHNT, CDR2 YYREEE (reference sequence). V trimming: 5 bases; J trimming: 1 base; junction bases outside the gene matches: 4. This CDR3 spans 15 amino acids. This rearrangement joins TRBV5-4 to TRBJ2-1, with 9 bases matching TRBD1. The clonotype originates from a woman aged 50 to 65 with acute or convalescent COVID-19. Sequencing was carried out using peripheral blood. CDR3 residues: CASSSGQGSYNEQFF. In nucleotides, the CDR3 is TGTGCCAGCAGTTCCGGACAGGGGTCCTACAATGAGCAGTTCTTC.